This entry lists 21 T cell receptor beta chains sequenced from one sample in a study of T cell clones after liver transplantation. Proliferating CFSE-low MLR cells were sequenced to define alloreactive TCRbeta sequences. Their antigens remain unidentified. TCRdb's copy holds only in-frame clones and misses some; the assay was immunoSEQ multiplex PCR. Of more than 2,000 clones listed, approximately 20% are singletons. The sequenced sample was CD8+ T cells from cultured PBMCs. Receptors originate from a human patient who received a liver transplant. Part of the T cell pool may stem from the graft donor.

By share, this clone counts as medium-sized. Written as DNA, the CDR3 is TGTGCCAGCAGCTCCCCCGGGACACCCTACGAGCAGTACTTC. Its protein is CASSSPGTPYEQYF. The chain carries TRBV7-9 and TRBJ2-7; the D gene is possibly TRBD1 (6 bases). V lost 4 bases and J lost 2, with 12 bases in between. Germline-derived CDR1 and CDR2 are SEHNR and FQNEAQ (reference sequence). The CDR3 has 14 residues.

The gene calls are TRBV6-8 and TRBJ2-7, with TRBD1 matching 10 bases. Trimming took 7 bases from V and 3 from J; bases not matched to a gene: 6. Looked up from germline, CDR1 is MNHGY and CDR2 is SAAAGT. The CDR3 is 14 amino acids. DNA of the CDR3: TGTGCCAGCAAAGGGACAGGGGATGTCTACGAGCAGTACTTC. It specifies CASKGTGDVYEQYF.

By sample share, this clone is large. The chain combines TRBV11-2 with TRBJ2-1; D is perhaps TRBD2 (6 bases). Looked up from germline, CDR1 is SGHAT and CDR2 is FQNNGV. Deletions cut 4 bases from V and 10 bases from J, with 20 bases between. CDR3 size: 15 residues. The CDR3 protein is CASSSAEGGFREQFF. In DNA form, the CDR3 reads TGTGCCAGCAGCTCCGCCGAGGGAGGCTTCAGAGAGCAGTTCTTC.

This clone was counted once. Relative to the germline gene, one junction end is altered; a read error may explain this. The chain joins TRBV28 to TRBJ1-2; perhaps TRBD1 as D (5 bases). This CDR3 comprises 14 residues. CDR1 and CDR2 (germline): MDHEN, SYDVKM. The CDR3 DNA sequence: TGTGCCCGCAGTCCCGGGGGAGGGGTGGGGGGCTACACCTTC. Amino acid sequence: CARSPGGGVGGYTF.

V and J are TRBV11-3 and TRBJ2-3, with 10 positions matching TRBD1. Germline V gene lookup returns CDR1 SGHNT and CDR2 YENEEA. Germline trimming cut 6 bases from V and 3 bases from J; bases unmatched to any gene: 6. This CDR3 region has 15 residues. The CDR3 nucleotides are TGTGCCAGCAGTTTCGGGACAGGGGAAACAGATACGCAGTATTTT. This translates into CASSFGTGETDTQYF. Full variable domain (remainder filled in from reference TRBV11-3 and TRBJ2-3): EAGVVQSPRYKIIEKKQPVAFWCNPISGHNTLYWYLQNLGQGPELLIRYENEEAVDDSQLPKDRFSAERLKGVDSTLKIQPAELGDSAVYLCASSFGTGETDTQYFGPGTRLTVL.

The V gene is TRBV11-2, the J gene TRBJ1-5; tentative D call: TRBD1 (5 bases). With 3 bases removed from V and 0 bases from J, the gap between germline ends came to 9 bases. The CDR3 spans 15 residues. CDR1 is SGHAT, CDR2 FQNNGV, per germline. The CDR3 here is CASSLGGDSNQPQHF. The DNA for the CDR3 is TGTGCCAGCAGCTTGGGGGGAGATAGCAATCAGCCCCAGCATTTT.

The V call is TRBV6-1, the J call TRBJ1-2; D perhaps matches TRBD1 (5 bases). There are 11 residues in the CDR3. V lost 5 bases, J lost 8 bases, and 9 bases lay in between. Looked up from germline, CDR1 is MNHNS and CDR2 is SASEGT. The CDR3 loop reads CASSYGGGYTF. DNA for the CDR3: TGTGCCAGCAGTTACGGGGGAGGCTACACCTTC.

This clone was counted only a few times. The chain carries TRBV6-6 and TRBJ2-7; D possibly uses TRBD1 or TRBD2 (5 bases each). This CDR3 region has 14 residues. Trimming stripped 4 bases from V and 6 bases from J, with 16 bases between. Germline CDR1 is MNHNY and CDR2 is SVGAGI (reference sequence). The DNA for the CDR3 is TGTGCCAGCAGTTTACTGGGTCCAGGGAGCGAGCAGTACTTC. This translates into CASSLLGPGSEQYF.

Regarding this clone: A read error is the likely source, as a far larger clone sits one nucleotide away. The genes are TRBV5-4 and TRBJ2-7; a weak D match, TRBD2 (6 bases). The CDR3 loop spans 15 amino acids. Germline CDR1 and CDR2: SGHNT and YYREEE (reference sequence). The CDR3 sequence: CASSPGPGSSHEQYF. The CDR3 nucleotides are TGTGCCAGCAGCCCAGGACCCGGGAGCTCCCACGAGCAGTACTTC.

A note on this clone: The sample carries other DNA sequences with the same CDR3. The rearrangement links TRBV11-2 to TRBJ2-2; 7 positions match TRBD2. V lost 5 bases and J lost 6; bases outside the gene matches: 15. Germline V lookup: CDR1 SGHAT, CDR2 FQNNGV. This CDR3 region has 17 residues. CDR3 region: CASSLTSGEGGPGELFF. DNA of the CDR3: TGTGCCAGCAGCCTTACCTCCGGGGAGGGTGGTCCCGGGGAGCTGTTTTTT.

The chain carries TRBV8-2 and TRBJ2-6; the table gives TRBD1 as D, unverified against the DNA. TRBV8-2 constitutes a pseudogene. CDR3 size: 17 residues. The CDR3 nucleotides are TGTGGCATATGTCTCAGGATAACACAAAGGCGGGCCAACGTCCTGACTTTC. This translates into CGICLRITQRRANVLTF.

The chain couples TRBV6-5 to TRBJ2-7, with TRBD1 as a possible D gene (5 bases). Trimming took off 4 bases at V and 5 bases at J, with 18 bases between the two ends. The germline V gene has CDR1 MNHEY and CDR2 SVGAGI. The CDR3 contains 15 residues. The CDR3 sequence: CASSFPQGPPDEQYF. For the CDR3, the DNA is TGTGCCAGCAGTTTCCCCCAGGGTCCCCCGGACGAGCAGTACTTC.

This clone is labeled as medium-sized (0.01 to 0.1%). The CDR3 DNA is TGCGCCACCTCGGGGGAAGGGGATCATTTCGAGCAGTACTTC. It yields the protein CATSGEGDHFEQYF. This sequence joins TRBV10-2 and TRBJ2-7, with a tentative D call TRBD2 (6 bases). V lost 10 bases to trimming and J lost 6 bases, with 22 bases between them. Germline CDR1 WSHSY, CDR2 SAAADI. The CDR3 extends over 14 amino acids.

The rearrangement joins TRBV11-2 to TRBJ1-5; D gene unclear. V shed 5 bases and J shed 0 bases, with 14 bases lying between them. The germline V gene has CDR1 SGHAT and CDR2 FQNNGV. This CDR3 is built from 16 residues. The CDR3 DNA reads TGTGCCAGCAGCCGCACGGACGGAGATAGCAATCAGCCCCAGCATTTT. Its translation: CASSRTDGDSNQPQHF.

This clone was seen more than once but under ten times. The V gene is TRBV29-1, the J gene TRBJ2-7, with 7 bases fitting TRBD2. Per germline, CDR1 SQVTM and CDR2 ANQGSEA. This CDR3 is 13 amino acids long. The CDR3 sequence is CSVQGGSSYEQYF. The CDR3 nucleotides are TGCTCCGTTCAGGGCGGGAGCTCCTACGAGCAGTACTTC.

In this sample, this clone turned up a few times. Since a much larger clone is just one base distant, this may be a read error. Other DNA sequences in this specimen translate into the identical CDR3. This chain's CDR3 is CASGGGQVSSGANVLTF. The CDR3 region has the DNA TGTGCCAGCGGGGGGGGCCAGGTTAGCTCTGGGGCCAACGTCCTGACTTTC. The genes are TRBV11-2 and TRBJ2-6, with a possible D match to TRBD2 (7 bases). From germline, CDR1 is SGHAT and CDR2 FQNNGV. Trimming shortened V by 8 bases and J by 0 bases, and 17 bases separated the two germline ends. The CDR3 consists of 17 residues.

This clone occurred once. The chain recombines TRBV28 with TRBJ1-1, with D perhaps TRBD1 (6 bases). Germline assignment: CDR1 MDHEN and CDR2 SYDVKM. There are 12 residues in the CDR3. The CDR3: CALRGWGTEAFF. The CDR3 DNA follows: TGTGCTCTAAGGGGGTGGGGCACTGAAGCTTTCTTT. Based on the CDR3 plus reference TRBV28 and TRBJ1-1, the full variable domain is DVKVTQSSRYLVKRTGEKVFLECVQDMDHENMFWYRQDPGLGLRLIYFSYDVKMKEKGDIPEGYSVSREKKERFSLILESASTNQTSMYLCALRGWGTEAFFGQGTRLTVV.

The chain links TRBV2 to TRBJ2-1; tentative D call: TRBD2 (6 bases). The V gene's germline CDR1 is SNHLY and CDR2 FYNNEI. The V gene lost 1 base and the J gene lost 10 bases, with 14 bases spanning the gap. The CDR3 sequence is 14 residues long. The CDR3 is CASSEGTSWEEQFF. Written as DNA, the CDR3 is TGTGCCAGCAGTGAAGGAACTAGCTGGGAGGAGCAGTTCTTC.

The rearrangement uses TRBV29-1 and TRBJ1-4, with 7 bases lining up with TRBD1. CDR3 length: 15 residues. Germline V gene sequence: CDR1 SQVTM, CDR2 ANQGSEA. J lost 12 bases, V lost 0 bases, and 13 bases had no gene match. This CDR3 reads CSVEDWRGGGRELFF. The DNA of the CDR3 is TGCAGCGTTGAAGATTGGAGAGGGGGCGGGCGGGAACTGTTTTTT.

The genes are TRBV11-2 and TRBJ1-3, with D possibly being TRBD1 (5 bases). CDR1 SGHAT and CDR2 FQNNGV come from the germline V gene. Trimming removed 3 bases from V and 4 bases from J, with 19 bases in between. The CDR3 runs 17 residues. Here the CDR3 DNA reads TGTGCCAGCAGCTTGACTCCTAAGGACATTGTGGGAAACACCATATATTTT. This encodes CASSLTPKDIVGNTIYF.

This clone has just a few counts. This sequence joins TRBV6-6 and TRBJ1-1; D is possibly TRBD1 (5 bases). Looked up from germline, CDR1 is MNHNY and CDR2 is SVGAGI (reference sequence). The CDR3 length is 13 residues. Trimming stripped 5 bases from V and 4 bases from J, with 11 bases between. CDR3 sequence reads: CASSPGGGTEAFF. CDR3 bases: TGTGCCAGCAGTCCCGGCGGGGGCACTGAAGCTTTCTTT.